The 17 T cell receptor beta chains listed next were all sequenced from one sample in a study of blood T cells in healthy people across ages. PCR was performed a second time for roughly 7 to 11 cycles using a sample-barcoded 5' primer and a J-beta primer mix. TCRdb fed the 5' RACE reads into MiXCR, producing one record per CDR3 protein. Of about 1.1 million distinct CDR3 sequences listed, around two fifths were seen once; the top ten hold around 13%. Sequenced sample: blood. The receptors derive from a man in his late teens or twenties in good health.

There are a few counts of this clonotype. V is TRBV12-5 and J is TRBJ2-5, with D unresolved. Trimming removed 3 bases at V and 4 bases at J, with 12 bases between. The CDR3 extends over 14 amino acids. Germline CDR1 is LGHNT and CDR2 is FRNRAP. The CDR3 DNA reads as TGTGCTAGTGGTTTCACGGACGTGCCAGAGACCCAGTACTTC. Its translation: CASGFTDVPETQYF.

This clonotype came up a few times. This chain links TRBV4-3 with TRBJ1-1; D gene uncertain. Germline V gene lookup returns CDR1 LGHNA and CDR2 YSLEER. This CDR3 region has 17 residues. V lost 0 bases to trimming and J lost 0 bases, with 14 bases between them. The CDR3 nucleotides are TGCGCCAGCAGCCAAGATGTACCCCTAGGCATGAACACTGAAGCTTTCTTT. This sequence encodes CASSQDVPLGMNTEAFF.

V gene TRBV12-3 or TRBV12-4 combines with J gene TRBJ1-1, with D unresolved. CDR3 length equals 14 residues. The germline V and J ends were trimmed by 3 bases and 1 base, with 9 bases remaining between them. The CDR3, as DNA: TGTGCCAGCAGTTTTAATATTCGGAACACTGAAGCTTTCTTT. Its protein is CASSFNIRNTEAFF.

The genes are TRBV5-1 and TRBJ1-2; D uncertain. Trimming cost V 5 bases and J 7 bases, with 15 bases left between them. Germline V lookup: CDR1 SGHRS, CDR2 YFSETQ. The CDR3 spans 13 residues. CDR3 bases: TGCGCCAGCAGGGTTGGAGGGAACAGTGGCTACACCTTC. Its translation is CASRVGGNSGYTF.

This chain joins TRBV20-1 and TRBJ2-1; D remains ambiguous. Germline assignment: CDR1 DFQATT and CDR2 SNEGSKA (reference sequence). The CDR3 runs to 14 residues. V gave up 1 base and J gave up 0 bases, with 7 bases separating them. CDR3 loop: CSARVRSSYNEQFF. The DNA of the CDR3 is TGCAGTGCTAGAGTCAGGAGCTCCTACAATGAGCAGTTCTTC.

The rearrangement joins TRBV6-5 to TRBJ1-2; D remains unclear. The germline V gene encodes CDR1 MNHEY and CDR2 SVGAGI. This CDR3 is built from 15 residues. Trimming took 7 bases from V and 6 from J, leaving 21 bases between them. CDR3 DNA sequence: TGTGCCAGCACTCCTGGCGGGAGTGAATGGCATGGCTACACCTTC. Residues: CASTPGGSEWHGYTF.

Note on this clonotype: A junction end diverges from the germline sequence, so it may reflect a read error. The chain is built from TRBV20-1 and TRBJ1-5, with D uncertain. The CDR3 extends over 16 amino acids. Germline lookup yields CDR1 DFQATT and CDR2 SNEGSKA (reference sequence). The DNA of the CDR3 is TGCAGTGCTAGAAAGGAAAAGGGATATAGCAATCAGCCCCGGCATTTT. This sequence encodes CSARKEKGYSNQPRHF.

The rearrangement uses TRBV10-3 and TRBJ2-4; weak D call: TRBD1 (6 bases). Trimming took off 0 bases at V and 3 bases at J, with 15 bases between the two ends. Germline V gene lookup returns CDR1 ENHRY and CDR2 SYGVKD. This CDR3 comprises 17 residues. CDR3 sequence: CAISESGTPLVKNIQYF. The CDR3 coding sequence is TGTGCCATCAGTGAGTCCGGGACACCACTCGTCAAAAACATTCAGTACTTC.

The gene calls are TRBV4-3 and TRBJ1-1; TRBD1 matches at 8 bases. The germline V gene has CDR1 LGHNA and CDR2 YSLEER. Trimming cost V 0 bases and J 11 bases; bases outside gene matches: 14. The CDR3 sequence is 16 residues long. The CDR3 here is CASSQDLDRGTPQAFF. The CDR3, as DNA: TGCGCCAGCAGCCAAGATCTAGACAGGGGAACCCCCCAGGCTTTCTTT.

The rearrangement links TRBV10-3 to TRBJ2-7; TRBD2 aligns across 12 bases. Looked up from germline, CDR1 is ENHRY and CDR2 is SYGVKD. The CDR3 runs to 13 residues. The V segment lost 11 bases and the J segment 5 bases; nucleotides outside the gene matches: 7. For the CDR3, the DNA is TGTGCCGTCCGGACTAGCGGGGACAACGAGCAGTACTTC. Translating gives CAVRTSGDNEQYF.

This clonotype has just one count. One end of the junction fails to match germline, which may point to a read error. The J gene is TRBJ2-4, the V gene TRBV12-3 or TRBV12-4; TRBD2 might be the D (5 bases). The J call is uncertain, as TRBJ2-7 better fits the DNA end. CDR3 length: 13 amino acids. CDR3 in DNA: TGTGCCAGCAGTGTAGCGACAACCTACGAGCAGTACTTC. Translated, it gives CASSVATTYEQYF.

This chain links TRBV20-1 with TRBJ1-2; 8 bases line up with TRBD1. CDR3 size: 13 residues. The junction had 9 bases not matched to a gene; V was cut back by 6 bases and J by 6 bases. The germline CDR1 and CDR2 sequences are DFQATT and SNEGSKA (reference sequence). The CDR3: CSAIRDRYNGYTF. The CDR3 coding sequence is TGCAGTGCGATCCGGGACAGGTACAATGGCTACACCTTC.

The J gene is TRBJ2-3, the V gene TRBV2; 8 nucleotides agree with TRBD1. Germline CDR1 is SNHLY and CDR2 is FYNNEI. The CDR3 runs to 13 residues. The V and J ends lost 8 bases and 1 base, in that order; junction bases with no gene match: 2. CDR3 region: CASDRGGTDTQYF. In nucleotides, the CDR3 is TGTGCCAGCGACAGGGGCGGCACAGATACGCAGTATTTT. The complete variable domain, with remaining parts taken from reference TRBV2 and TRBJ2-3, reads EPEVTQTPSHQVTQMGQEVILRCVPISNHLYFYWYRQILGQKVEFLVSFYNNEISEKSEIFDDQFSVERPDGSNFTLKIRSTKLEDSAMYFCASDRGGTDTQYFGPGTRLTVL.

There are a few counts of this clonotype. The genes are TRBV7-2 and TRBJ2-7; tentatively, D is TRBD2 (5 bases). There are 15 residues in the CDR3. V was trimmed by 1 base and J by 7 bases, leaving 17 bases between them. The V gene's germline CDR1 is SGHTA and CDR2 FQGNSA. CDR3 loop: CASSLDYSSIYEQYF. In DNA, the CDR3 is TGTGCCAGCAGCTTAGATTACTCTAGCATCTATGAGCAGTACTTC.

The chain combines TRBV19 with TRBJ1-5, with D possibly TRBD1 on 6 matching bases. The V end lost 3 bases, the J end lost 4 bases, and 16 bases lay between the germline ends. The germline gives CDR1 LNHDA, CDR2 SQIVND (reference sequence). This CDR3 comprises 16 residues. The DNA of the CDR3 is TGTGCCAGTAGTATTTTCGGGCAGGGGCGTAATCAGCCCCAGCATTTT. It encodes CASSIFGQGRNQPQHF.

This rearrangement joins TRBV12-3 or TRBV12-4 to TRBJ2-3, with unresolved D. CDR3 length: 13 residues. The ends were cut back, 6 bases at V and 2 bases at J, with 9 bases in the middle. The CDR3 is CASRMGNTDTQYF. The CDR3 bases are TGTGCCAGCAGAATGGGCAACACAGATACGCAGTATTTT.

This clonotype has a handful of counts. V usage is TRBV29-1 and J usage is TRBJ2-7; 8 nucleotides line up with TRBD1. Trimming cost V 7 bases and J 2 bases; bases outside gene matches: 7. This CDR3 is built from 13 residues. CDR1 is SQVTM and CDR2 is ANQGSEA in the germline V gene. In DNA form, the CDR3 reads TGCAGCGGAGCGACAGGGGTACCCTACGAGCAGTACTTC. Translating it yields CSGATGVPYEQYF.